This TCR beta chain was sequenced in a study of cytomegalovirus exposure and HLA in healthy donors. In the PCR, 60 Vbeta and 13 Jbeta primers were used. Measured with immunoSEQ multiplex PCR; TCRdb has only the in-frame clones, and not every one. The sample records some 120,000 clones, around two thirds being singletons. As regards this clone: Its specificity is unknown.

CDR3 length equals 13 residues. The V gene's germline CDR1 is MDHEN and CDR2 SYDVKM. Trimming pared 5 bases from V and 9 bases from J, leaving 16 bases between. Study outcomes and limitations: Some V segments could not be told apart, so they were left out, TRBV6-2 and TRBV6-3 among them. Most TCR beta V segments were productive about 90% or about 30% of the time in an earlier analysis.

The TCR was taken from a man aged 55 to 70 in good health and CMV-seropositive. Sequencing used PBMCs. The chain joins TRBV28 to TRBJ1-1; D remains ambiguous. The DNA of the CDR3 is TGTGCCAGCAGTACCGGGTTGGTCACGCAAGCTTTCTTT. Translation: CASSTGLVTQAFF.